Presented here are 25 T cell receptor beta chains from one specimen sequenced in a study of T cell responses to AZD1222 COVID-19 vaccine. Produced via immunoSEQ multiplex PCR; TCRdb's table is partial and in-frame only. The sample has 140,000 to 150,000 clones; roughly 89% are singletons. Sample: peripheral blood, taken on day 0 of AZD1222 vaccination. The receptors here all came from an adult in good health.

This chain uses TRBV4-1 with TRBJ1-2, with 8 nucleotides matching TRBD1. The germline gives CDR1 MGHRA, CDR2 YSYEKL. The CDR3 totals 15 residues. V was pared by 2 bases and J by 8 bases, with 10 bases of the junction left unmatched. CDR3 sequence: CASSQPRQGPRGYTF. The DNA for the CDR3 is TGCGCCAGCAGCCAACCTAGACAGGGGCCGCGGGGCTACACCTTC.

This chain links TRBV7-8 with TRBJ1-2; D might be TRBD1 (6 bases). Germline V gene lookup returns CDR1 SGHVS and CDR2 FQNEAQ. Trimming left V 4 bases short and J 2 bases short, with 14 bases between. The CDR3 is made up of 15 amino acids. CDR3 region: CASSSNRVVNYGYTF. The CDR3 nucleotides read TGTGCCAGCAGCTCGAACAGGGTTGTCAACTATGGCTACACCTTC. Looking up the rest from reference TRBV7-8 and TRBJ1-2 gives the full variable domain: GAGVSQSPRYKVAKRGQDVALRCDPISGHVSLFWYQQALGQGPEFLTYFQNEAQLDKSGLPSDRFFAERPEGSVSTLKIQRTQQEDSAVYLCASSSNRVVNYGYTFGSGTRLTVV.

The chain is built from TRBV4-2 and TRBJ1-2, with 11 nucleotides matching TRBD1. Germline values: CDR1 LGHNA, CDR2 YNFKEQ. The length of the CDR3 is 16 residues. Trimming removed 4 bases from V and 1 base from J; junction bases left unmatched: 5. The CDR3 region is CASSLGTGGNNYGYTF. In nucleotides, the CDR3 is TGTGCCAGCAGCCTCGGGACAGGGGGAAATAACTATGGCTACACCTTC.

CDR3 sequence reads: CASSYSAGGWLFF. DNA for the CDR3: TGTGCCAGCAGTTACTCAGCGGGCGGTTGGCTGTTTTTT. The chain joins TRBV6-5 to TRBJ2-2; D may be TRBD2 (6 bases). This CDR3 has 13 residues. Germline V CDR1 and CDR2: MNHEY, SVGAGI. V was shortened by 0 bases and J by 13 bases, with 12 bases between the two germline ends.

The rearrangement uses TRBV19 and TRBJ1-6, with 9 nucleotides matching TRBD1. CDR1 and CDR2 from the germline V gene are LNHDA and SQIVND (reference sequence). This CDR3 has 16 amino acids. The V segment lost 5 bases and the J segment 9 bases; nucleotides outside the gene matches: 11. This chain's CDR3 is CASSLLPGQGSSPLHF. The CDR3 region has the DNA TGTGCCAGTAGTTTGCTACCGGGACAGGGTAGTTCACCCCTCCACTTT.

This chain connects TRBV5-6 to TRBJ2-7; D is undetermined. Between the trimmed V and J ends, which lost 1 base and 5 bases, there was a span of 13 bases. Germline assignment: CDR1 SGHDT and CDR2 YYEEEE. The CDR3 extends over 14 amino acids. The CDR3: CASSLFAFDNEQYF. The CDR3 coding sequence is TGTGCCAGCAGCTTGTTTGCTTTCGACAACGAGCAGTACTTC.

The V call is TRBV3-1 (or the pseudogene TRBV3-2), the J call TRBJ2-5; D remains unclear. The CDR3 has 14 residues. Germline V gene sequence: CDR1 LGHDT, CDR2 YNNKEL (reference sequence). The germline V and J ends were trimmed by 5 bases and 5 bases, with 15 bases remaining between them. CDR3 sequence (DNA): TGTGCCAGCAGCAAGCGACGGGTAGGGGAGACCCAGTACTTC. Translated: CASSKRRVGETQYF.

This chain joins TRBV25-1 and TRBJ2-1, with 7 bases lining up with TRBD2. This CDR3 spans 17 amino acids. J lost 7 bases, V lost 0 bases, and 12 bases had no gene match. The germline V gene has CDR1 MGHDK and CDR2 SYGVNS. Here the CDR3 reads CASSEYREAIARNEQFF. CDR3 DNA sequence: TGTGCCAGCAGTGAATACCGGGAGGCTATAGCGAGAAATGAGCAGTTCTTC.

The genes are TRBV25-1 and TRBJ1-6; D call uncertain. Trimming took 5 bases from V and 13 from J, leaving 12 bases between them. CDR1 is MGHDK, CDR2 SYGVNS, per germline. This CDR3 contains 12 residues. The CDR3 DNA sequence: TGTGCCAGCAGTCCCGGGGTGGGGCCCCTCCACTTT. This sequence encodes CASSPGVGPLHF.

The V and J genes are TRBV7-8 and TRBJ2-1; 9 bases match TRBD2. Germline CDR1 is SGHVS and CDR2 is FQNEAQ. The V gene end was trimmed by 5 bases and the J gene end by 13 bases; junction bases not matched to a gene: 6. The CDR3 contains 12 residues. This CDR3 reads CASSPSGAHQFF. CDR3 DNA: TGTGCCAGCAGCCCTAGCGGGGCTCACCAGTTCTTC.

The gene calls are TRBV7-2 and TRBJ1-6; the match to TRBD1 covers 7 bases. The CDR3 runs 14 residues. Germline trimming cut 5 bases from V and 8 bases from J; bases unmatched to any gene: 6. Germline-derived CDR1 and CDR2 are SGHTA and FQGNSA. The CDR3 DNA reads TGTGCCAGCAGCCCACAGGGGTCGGATTCACCCCTCCACTTT. Protein: CASSPQGSDSPLHF.

The chain uses TRBV29-1 and TRBJ2-4, with a possible D match to TRBD1 (6 bases). This CDR3 region has 14 residues. Germline values: CDR1 SQVTM, CDR2 ANQGSEA. Trimming removed 6 bases at V and 8 bases at J, with 20 bases between. CDR3 bases: TGCAGCGTAGCCAGCCAGGGGAGAAGGGACATTCAGTACTTC. The encoded protein is CSVASQGRRDIQYF.

The chain has TRBV4-1 and TRBJ2-1; D ambiguous. This CDR3 is 15 amino acids long. Germline values: CDR1 MGHRA, CDR2 YSYEKL. Between the trimmed V and J ends, which lost 3 bases and 2 bases, there was a span of 11 bases. This chain's CDR3 is CASSQMGMAYNEQFF. The DNA of the CDR3 is TGCGCCAGCAGCCAGATGGGGATGGCCTACAATGAGCAGTTCTTC.

V gene TRBV27 combines with J gene TRBJ2-1, with D perhaps TRBD2 (6 bases). The ends were cut back, 0 bases at V and 9 bases at J, with 15 bases in the middle. The CDR3 sequence is 15 residues long. Germline V gene sequence: CDR1 MNHEY, CDR2 SMNVEV (reference sequence). Written as DNA, the CDR3 is TGTGCCAGCAGTTTATCGGGGGGTCTAGCAGGTGAGCAGTTCTTC. As protein: CASSLSGGLAGEQFF.

The rearrangement joins TRBV6-2 or TRBV6-3 to TRBJ2-7, with D unclear. The CDR3 is made up of 11 amino acids. Between the trimmed V and J ends, which lost 6 bases and 3 bases, there was a span of 6 bases. From germline, CDR1 is MNHEY and CDR2 SVGEGT. This CDR3 is CASSPRYEQYF. The CDR3 region has the DNA TGTGCCAGCAGCCCCCGCTACGAGCAGTACTTC.

This clone occurred once. The J gene is TRBJ2-3, the V gene TRBV9; 7 bases are shared with TRBD2. The CDR3 spans 15 residues. Losses at the gene ends were 1 base for V and 2 bases for J; bases not matched to a gene: 4. The V gene's germline CDR1 is SGDLS and CDR2 YYNGEE. CDR3 sequence (DNA): TGTGCCAGCAGCGTACCAGGGAGGGCCACAGATACGCAGTATTTT. It specifies CASSVPGRATDTQYF.

This clone was observed once. This chain connects TRBV9 to TRBJ2-1; tentatively, D is TRBD2 (5 bases). V was pared by 3 bases and J by 12 bases, with 10 bases between. The germline gives CDR1 SGDLS, CDR2 YYNGEE. The CDR3 runs to 11 residues. In DNA form, the CDR3 reads TGTGCCAGCAGCGACACTAGTGGGCAGTTCTTC. Translated: CASSDTSGQFF.

The V and J genes are TRBV28 and TRBJ1-5, with D possibly TRBD1 on 6 matching bases. CDR3 length: 15 amino acids. Germline V CDR1 and CDR2: MDHEN, SYDVKM. V lost 6 bases to trimming and J lost 0 bases, with 12 bases between them. The CDR3 here is CASRPGDYSNQPQHF. CDR3 in DNA: TGTGCCAGCAGGCCAGGGGACTATAGCAATCAGCCCCAGCATTTT.

The chain couples TRBV11-2 to TRBJ1-5, with no clear D. Germline CDR1 is SGHAT and CDR2 is FQNNGV. The ends were cut back, 0 bases at V and 1 base at J, with 7 bases in the middle. The length of the CDR3 is 15 residues. CDR3 region: CASSLEPQSNQPQHF. CDR3 in DNA: TGTGCCAGCAGCTTAGAGCCTCAGAGCAATCAGCCCCAGCATTTT.

V gene TRBV5-6 combines with J gene TRBJ1-6, with TRBD1 matching over 9 bases. This CDR3 is built from 16 residues. Germline CDR1 reads SGHDT; CDR2 reads YYEEEE. V was clipped by 5 bases and J by 6 bases; unmatched bases: 9. This CDR3 reads CASRLTGGDSNSPLHF. The CDR3 DNA sequence: TGTGCCAGCAGGTTGACAGGGGGTGATTCTAATTCACCCCTCCACTTT.

This chain uses TRBV9 with TRBJ2-1, with 9 bases that match TRBD2. The CDR3 contains 15 residues. The trim removed 2 bases at V and 8 bases at J, leaving 8 bases unmatched. Germline V gene lookup returns CDR1 SGDLS and CDR2 YYNGEE. In DNA, the CDR3 is TGTGCCAGCAGCGTGGGCGGGAGGGCGGTATATGAGCAGTTCTTC. It codes for CASSVGGRAVYEQFF.

This sequence joins TRBV12-5 and TRBJ2-3; D is perhaps TRBD2 (6 bases). This CDR3 is built from 14 residues. Per germline, CDR1 LGHNT and CDR2 FRNRAP. Trimming removed 6 bases from V and 4 bases from J, with 14 bases in between. The chain's CDR3 is CASGPGWRADTQYF. CDR3 nucleotide sequence: TGTGCTAGTGGCCCCGGTTGGAGGGCAGATACGCAGTATTTT.

The J gene is TRBJ1-1, the V gene TRBV6-5; a weak D match, TRBD1 (5 bases). The CDR3 is 12 amino acids. V lost 7 bases and J 11 bases, leaving 17 bases between the germline ends. Looked up from germline, CDR1 is MNHEY and CDR2 is SVGAGI. CDR3 protein: CASISPGEGAFF. CDR3 in DNA: TGTGCCAGCATTTCTCCTGGAGAGGGGGCTTTCTTT.

This chain joins TRBV15 and TRBJ2-1; 14 nucleotides match TRBD2. The CDR3 totals 17 residues. In germline, CDR1 is LNHNV, CDR2 YYDKDF (reference sequence). V lost 6 bases, J lost 2 bases, and 6 bases stayed unmatched. DNA for the CDR3: TGTGCCACCAGGATCGGACTAGCGGGAGGCGCCTACAATGAGCAGTTCTTC. Its protein product is CATRIGLAGGAYNEQFF.

The gene calls are TRBV6-5 and TRBJ2-3, with 7 bases fitting TRBD1. After removal of 6 bases from V and 0 bases from J, the junction contained 3 bases not matched to a gene. The germline CDR1 and CDR2 sequences are MNHEY and SVGAGI. The CDR3 totals 14 residues. The CDR3 reads CASRPQGSTDTQYF. CDR3 coding DNA: TGTGCCAGCAGGCCACAGGGGAGCACAGATACGCAGTATTTT.